These 16 T cell receptor beta chains came from one sample sequenced in a study of T-cell reconstitution after alpha-beta-depleted transplantation in children. Preparing the TCRbeta library involved the use of unique molecular identifiers. Each CDR3 protein gets one entry after TCRdb re-called the PCR reads with MiXCR. The data contain around 78,000 distinct CDR3 sequences, roughly 13% of them seen just once; the ten biggest clones take up about 26%. Sequenced here: PBMCs, mostly from graft donor cells, sampled 180 days after TCRalphabeta/CD19-depleted stem cell transplant. The receptors shown here come from a male patient between 2 and 15 years old who had a stem cell transplant for acute lymphoblastic leukemia, so the T cells may come from the graft donor.

This chain connects TRBV11-2 to TRBJ1-2; no clear D. This CDR3 has 12 residues. Trimming pared 2 bases from V and 8 bases from J, leaving 9 bases between. Germline values: CDR1 SGHAT, CDR2 FQNNGV. DNA for the CDR3: TGTGCCAGCAGCTTATTGGAACTGGGCTACACCTTC. Protein product: CASSLLELGYTF. Complete variable domain (other parts from reference TRBV11-2 and TRBJ1-2): EAGVAQSPRYKIIEKRQSVAFWCNPISGHATLYWYQQILGQGPKLLIQFQNNGVVDDSQLPKDRFSAERLKGVDSTLKIQPAKLEDSAVYLCASSLLELGYTFGSGTRLTVV.

This clonotype was seen more than once but under ten times. This sequence joins TRBV7-2 and TRBJ2-7, with unresolved D. CDR1 SGHTA and CDR2 FQGNSA come from the germline V gene. V was clipped by 4 bases and J by 2 bases, with 6 bases between them. This CDR3 has 12 residues. The CDR3 DNA follows: TGTGCCAGCAGCTACACGGCCTACGAGCAGTACTTC. It codes for CASSYTAYEQYF.

The chain uses TRBV6-1 and TRBJ1-2, with a weak D call TRBD1 (6 bases). Germline values: CDR1 MNHNS, CDR2 SASEGT. V lost 6 bases, J lost 4 bases, and 21 bases lay in between. The CDR3 contains 16 residues. Here the CDR3 DNA reads TGTGCCAGCAGCCACCGGGGGGGCCCTCCGTCCTATGGCTACACCTTC. It specifies CASSHRGGPPSYGYTF.

This chain links TRBV5-1 with TRBJ1-1; 7 bases are a match to TRBD1. J lost 4 bases, V lost 0 bases, and 6 bases had no gene match. Germline V lookup: CDR1 SGHRS, CDR2 YFSETQ. CDR3 length: 15 residues. The CDR3 here is CASSLAGTAITEAFF. CDR3 nucleotides: TGCGCCAGCAGCTTGGCCGGGACAGCAATCACTGAAGCTTTCTTT.

This clonotype was recorded once. This chain uses TRBV6-2 or TRBV6-3 with TRBJ1-6, with TRBD1 as a possible D gene (5 bases). Germline lookup yields CDR1 MNHEY and CDR2 SVGEGT. V was clipped by 5 bases and J by 8 bases, with 7 bases between them. There are 12 residues in the CDR3. In DNA form, the CDR3 reads TGTGCCAGCAGTATGGGACATTCACCCCTCCACTTT. It is translated as CASSMGHSPLHF.

The J gene is TRBJ2-7, the V gene TRBV7-8; D gene ambiguous. Trimming took 1 base from V and 0 from J, leaving 7 bases between them. Per germline, CDR1 SGHVS and CDR2 FQNEAQ. The CDR3 sequence is 14 residues long. The CDR3 is CASSLDRFSYEQYF. In DNA, the CDR3 is TGTGCCAGCAGCTTAGACCGGTTCTCCTACGAGCAGTACTTC.

This clonotype was observed many times. This chain links TRBV12-3 or TRBV12-4 with TRBJ2-5; the match to TRBD1 covers 7 bases. This CDR3 has 15 residues. Trimming removed 7 bases from V and 1 base from J; junction bases left unmatched: 9. The CDR3 sequence: CASNRGDSFQETQYF. The DNA for the CDR3 is TGTGCCAGCAATCGAGGGGACAGCTTCCAAGAGACCCAGTACTTC.

This clonotype was detected a few times. The chain recombines TRBV3-1 with TRBJ2-1; a possible D gene is TRBD2 (5 bases). Trimming shortened V by 8 bases and J by 9 bases, and 17 bases separated the two germline ends. This CDR3 is built from 13 residues. The germline V gene encodes CDR1 LGHDT and CDR2 YNNKEL (reference sequence). This chain's CDR3 is CASERAPRTEQFF. In nucleotides, the CDR3 is TGTGCCAGCGAGAGGGCCCCGCGGACTGAGCAGTTCTTC.

CDR3 residues: CASSSQAGVDEQYF. The CDR3 DNA reads as TGTGCCAGCAGCTCCCAGGCGGGAGTAGACGAGCAGTACTTC. The chain couples TRBV28 to TRBJ2-7; 7 bases are a match to TRBD2. Losses at the gene ends were 6 bases for V and 5 bases for J; bases not matched to a gene: 10. CDR1 is MDHEN and CDR2 is SYDVKM in the germline V gene. The CDR3 sequence is 14 residues long.

In its sample, this clonotype was seen many times. CDR3 sequence: CSAPLAGTGPVLYGYTF. In nucleotides, the CDR3 is TGCAGTGCTCCCCTAGCCGGGACAGGCCCCGTTCTTTATGGCTACACCTTC. The V call is TRBV20-1, the J call TRBJ1-2; 8 nucleotides agree with TRBD1. Trimming cost V 5 bases and J 5 bases; bases outside gene matches: 19. The CDR3 is 17 residues long. CDR1 and CDR2 (germline): DFQATT, SNEGSKA (reference sequence).

The rearrangement uses TRBV6-5 and TRBJ2-1; D is uncertain. Germline V gene data show CDR1 as MNHEY and CDR2 as SVGAGI. The CDR3 totals 11 residues. The V gene lost 4 bases and the J gene lost 7 bases, with 5 bases spanning the gap. This CDR3 reads CASSSRNEQFF. CDR3 in DNA: TGTGCCAGCAGTTCCCGAAATGAGCAGTTCTTC.

This clonotype was seen only a few times. The gene calls are TRBV4-2 and TRBJ2-5; D is unclear. In germline, CDR1 is LGHNA, CDR2 YNFKEQ. The V and J ends lost 0 bases and 4 bases respectively, with 9 bases between them. The CDR3 runs 14 residues. The CDR3 region is CASSQEGRGETQYF. In nucleotides, the CDR3 is TGTGCCAGCAGCCAAGAGGGCCGTGGAGAGACCCAGTACTTC.

This clonotype was observed at least ten times. The J gene is TRBJ2-1, the V gene TRBV5-6, with 7 bases identical to TRBD2. In germline, CDR1 is SGHDT, CDR2 YYEEEE. The length of the CDR3 is 16 residues. The V segment lost 4 bases and the J segment 3 bases; nucleotides outside the gene matches: 10. The CDR3 spells CASSALREALYNEQFF. DNA of the CDR3: TGTGCCAGCAGCGCGCTTCGGGAGGCGCTCTACAATGAGCAGTTCTTC.

V gene TRBV11-2 combines with J gene TRBJ2-5, with unresolved D. CDR1 is SGHAT, CDR2 FQNNGV, per germline. The CDR3 length is 17 residues. V dropped 3 bases and J dropped 3 bases, with 20 bases sitting between them. CDR3 residues: CASSFSRVGSTKETQYF. In nucleotides, the CDR3 is TGTGCCAGCAGCTTTAGTAGGGTGGGATCCACTAAAGAGACCCAGTACTTC.

The genes are TRBV7-9 and TRBJ2-2; D call uncertain. Germline CDR1 SEHNR, CDR2 FQNEAQ (reference sequence). V gave up 5 bases and J gave up 6 bases, with 10 bases separating them. The CDR3 runs to 13 residues. CDR3 bases: TGTGCCAGCAGCCGGATCCTTCCCGGGGAGCTGTTTTTT. It codes for CASSRILPGELFF.

There are many counts of this clonotype. The rearrangement uses TRBV4-3 and TRBJ2-5; D not resolved. Trimming took 0 bases from V and 1 from J, leaving 9 bases between them. The CDR3 totals 15 residues. Germline values: CDR1 LGHNA, CDR2 YSLEER. The CDR3 bases are TGCGCCAGCAGCCAAGAGCTCAACCTCCAAGAGACCCAGTACTTC. Translating it yields CASSQELNLQETQYF.